This record covers a single T cell receptor beta chain. Sequencing used immunoSEQ multiplex PCR; TCRdb keeps in-frame clones, though not all of them. The sample has some 330,000 clones; around 90% are singletons. This sample stems from a study of Ad26.COV2.S vaccination and SARS-CoV-2 variants. Treatment defined: approximately 18 received Ad26.COV2.S at low or high dose, single or two shots; a few received placebo; per-sample allocation not given. Repertoires come from day 63 after the first vaccine or placebo injection. Germline values: CDR1 SGHRS, CDR2 YFSETQ. The V gene end was trimmed by 4 bases and the J gene end by 4 bases; junction bases not matched to a gene: 3. The CDR3 spans 14 residues.

The chain uses TRBV5-1 and TRBJ2-3; 10 bases fit TRBD1. The clonotype originates from a person between 18 and 60 years old who received the Ad26.COV2.S COVID-19 vaccine or a placebo. The sequences come from peripheral blood, collected in a trial of Ad26.COV2.S vaccine versus placebo. The DNA of the CDR3 is TGCGCCAGCAGCCCAGGACAGGGGGCAGATACGCAGTATTTT. This translates into CASSPGQGADTQYF. Using reference TRBV5-1 and TRBJ2-3 for the parts outside the CDR3, the full variable domain is KAGVTQTPRYLIKTRGQQVTLSCSPISGHRSVSWYQQTPGQGLQFLFEYFSETQRNKGNFPGRFSGRQFSNSRSEMNVSTLELGDSALYLCASSPGQGADTQYFGPGTRLTVL.